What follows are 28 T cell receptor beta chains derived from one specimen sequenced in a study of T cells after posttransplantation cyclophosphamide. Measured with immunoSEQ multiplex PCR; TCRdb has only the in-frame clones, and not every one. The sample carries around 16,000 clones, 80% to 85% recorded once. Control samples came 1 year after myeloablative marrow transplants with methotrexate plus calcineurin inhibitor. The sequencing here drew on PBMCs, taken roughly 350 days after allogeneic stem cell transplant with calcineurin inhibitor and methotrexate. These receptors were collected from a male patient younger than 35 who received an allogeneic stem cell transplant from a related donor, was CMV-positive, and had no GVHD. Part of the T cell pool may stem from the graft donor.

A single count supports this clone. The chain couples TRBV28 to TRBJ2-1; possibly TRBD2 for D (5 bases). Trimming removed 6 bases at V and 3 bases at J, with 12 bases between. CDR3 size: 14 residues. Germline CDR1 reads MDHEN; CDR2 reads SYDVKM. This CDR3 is CASSPRTDYNEQFF. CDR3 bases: TGTGCCAGCAGCCCTCGGACTGACTACAATGAGCAGTTCTTC.

DNA for the CDR3: TGCGCCAGCAGCCAAGTCCGGACAGGGCGGGACATTCAGTACTTC. Protein product: CASSQVRTGRDIQYF. The gene calls are TRBV4-1 and TRBJ2-4; 8 bases align to TRBD1. V was clipped by 1 base and J by 8 bases; unmatched bases: 7. The CDR3 is made up of 15 amino acids. Germline lookup yields CDR1 MGHRA and CDR2 YSYEKL.

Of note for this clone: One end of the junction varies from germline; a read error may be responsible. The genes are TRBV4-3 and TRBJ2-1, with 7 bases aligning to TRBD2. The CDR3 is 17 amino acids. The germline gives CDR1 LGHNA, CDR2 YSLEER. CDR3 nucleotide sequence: TGCGCCAGCAGCCAAGGGGAGGCGGGAGCGGCCTACAGTGAGCAGTTCTTC. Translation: CASSQGEAGAAYSEQFF.

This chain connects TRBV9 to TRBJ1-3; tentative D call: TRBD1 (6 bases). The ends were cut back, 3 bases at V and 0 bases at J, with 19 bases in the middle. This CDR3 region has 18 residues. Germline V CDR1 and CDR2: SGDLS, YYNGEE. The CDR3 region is CASSAEGGVGISGNTIYF. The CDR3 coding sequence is TGTGCCAGCAGCGCCGAGGGGGGGGTAGGAATCTCTGGAAACACCATATATTTT.

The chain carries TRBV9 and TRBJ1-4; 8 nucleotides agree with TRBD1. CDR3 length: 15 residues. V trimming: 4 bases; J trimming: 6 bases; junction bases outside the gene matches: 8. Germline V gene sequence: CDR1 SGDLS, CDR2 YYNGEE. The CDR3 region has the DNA TGTGCCAGCAGCCCGTTGGACAGGGCTCATGAAAAACTGTTTTTT. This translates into CASSPLDRAHEKLFF.

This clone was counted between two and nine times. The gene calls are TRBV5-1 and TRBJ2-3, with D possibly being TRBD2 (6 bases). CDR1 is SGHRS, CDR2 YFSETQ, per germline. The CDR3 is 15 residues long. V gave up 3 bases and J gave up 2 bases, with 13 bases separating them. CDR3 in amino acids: CASSWAAGTTDTQYF. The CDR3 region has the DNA TGCGCCAGCAGCTGGGCCGCGGGAACCACAGATACGCAGTATTTT.

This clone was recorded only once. The CDR3 DNA reads TGTGCCAGCAGTTTCCATGGGAGGGCCTACGAGCAGTACTTC. Protein product: CASSFHGRAYEQYF. This rearrangement joins TRBV27 to TRBJ2-7, with TRBD2 matching over 7 bases. The CDR3 totals 14 residues. The ends lost 3 bases at V and 2 bases at J; junction bases unmatched: 4. Germline V gene lookup returns CDR1 MNHEY and CDR2 SMNVEV (reference sequence).

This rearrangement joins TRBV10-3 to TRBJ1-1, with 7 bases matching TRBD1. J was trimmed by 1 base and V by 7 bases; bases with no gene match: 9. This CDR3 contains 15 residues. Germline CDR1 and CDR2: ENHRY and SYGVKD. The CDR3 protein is CAITMTGSGNTEAFF. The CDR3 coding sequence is TGTGCCATCACTATGACAGGGTCGGGGAACACTGAAGCTTTCTTT.

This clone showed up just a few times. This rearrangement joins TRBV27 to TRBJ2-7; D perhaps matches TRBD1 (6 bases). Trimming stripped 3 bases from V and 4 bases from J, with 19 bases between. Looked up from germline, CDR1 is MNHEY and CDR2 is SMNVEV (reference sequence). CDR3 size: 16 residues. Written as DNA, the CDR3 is TGTGCCAGCAGTTTTAAAGTCGGGACACTTACTTACGAGCAGTACTTC. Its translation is CASSFKVGTLTYEQYF.

The CDR3 region is CASSLGRGRDGYTF. The CDR3 region has the DNA TGTGCCAGCAGCTTGGGTAGGGGGCGGGATGGCTACACCTTC. J is TRBJ1-2 and V is TRBV5-6, with 7 bases fitting TRBD1. In germline, CDR1 is SGHDT, CDR2 YYEEEE. CDR3 length: 14 amino acids. J lost 6 bases, V lost 0 bases, and 5 bases had no gene match.

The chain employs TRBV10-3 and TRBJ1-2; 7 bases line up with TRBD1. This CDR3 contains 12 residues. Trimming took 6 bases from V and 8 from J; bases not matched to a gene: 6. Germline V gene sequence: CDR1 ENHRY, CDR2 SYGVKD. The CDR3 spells CAISHTGAGYTF. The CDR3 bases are TGTGCCATCAGCCATACAGGGGCCGGCTACACCTTC.

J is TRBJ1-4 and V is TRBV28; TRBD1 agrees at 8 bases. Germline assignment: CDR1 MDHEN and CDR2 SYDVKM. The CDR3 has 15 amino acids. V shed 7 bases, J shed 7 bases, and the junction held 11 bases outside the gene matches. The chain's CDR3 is CASIAGDRGGEKLFF. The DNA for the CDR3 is TGTGCCAGCATTGCTGGCGACAGGGGTGGTGAAAAACTGTTTTTT.

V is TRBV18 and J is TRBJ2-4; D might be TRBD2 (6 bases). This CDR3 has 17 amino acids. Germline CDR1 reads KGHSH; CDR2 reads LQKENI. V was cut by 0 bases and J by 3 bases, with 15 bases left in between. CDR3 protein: CASSPPEGIPDKNIQYF. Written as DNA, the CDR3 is TGTGCCAGCTCACCACCGGAGGGTATCCCTGACAAAAACATTCAGTACTTC.

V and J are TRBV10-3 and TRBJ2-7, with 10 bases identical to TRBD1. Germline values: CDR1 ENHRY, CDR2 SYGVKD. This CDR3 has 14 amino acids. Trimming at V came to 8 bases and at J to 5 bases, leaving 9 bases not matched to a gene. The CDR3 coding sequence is TGTGCCATCGGACCGGGACAGGGGTCCCACGAGCAGTACTTC. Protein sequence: CAIGPGQGSHEQYF.

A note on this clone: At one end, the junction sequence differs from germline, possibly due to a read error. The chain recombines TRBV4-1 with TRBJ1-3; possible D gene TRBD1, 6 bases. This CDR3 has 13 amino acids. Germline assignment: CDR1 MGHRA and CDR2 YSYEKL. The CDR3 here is CASSPGEGKTIYF. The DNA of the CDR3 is TGCGCCAGCAGCCCAGGGGAAGGAAAGACCATATATTTT.

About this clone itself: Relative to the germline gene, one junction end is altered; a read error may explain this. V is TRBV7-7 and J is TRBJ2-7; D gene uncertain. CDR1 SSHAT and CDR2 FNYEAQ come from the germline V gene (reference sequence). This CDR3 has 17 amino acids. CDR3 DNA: TGTGCTAGCAGCAAAGGTGGGCAGTTTCTATTCTCCTACGAGCAGTACTTC. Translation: CASSKGGQFLFSYEQYF. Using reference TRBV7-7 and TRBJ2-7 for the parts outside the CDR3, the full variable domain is GAGVSQSPRYKVTKRGQDVTLRCDPISSHATLYWYQQALGQGPEFLTYFNYEAQPDKSGLPSDRFSAERPEGSISTLTIQRTEQRDSAMYRCASSKGGQFLFSYEQYFGPGTRLTVT.

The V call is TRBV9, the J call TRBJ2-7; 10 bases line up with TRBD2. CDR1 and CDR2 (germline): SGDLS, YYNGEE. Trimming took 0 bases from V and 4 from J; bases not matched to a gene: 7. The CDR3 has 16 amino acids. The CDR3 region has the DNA TGTGCCAGCAGCGTAGCTTCAACTAGCGGGGTATACGAGCAGTACTTC. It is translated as CASSVASTSGVYEQYF.

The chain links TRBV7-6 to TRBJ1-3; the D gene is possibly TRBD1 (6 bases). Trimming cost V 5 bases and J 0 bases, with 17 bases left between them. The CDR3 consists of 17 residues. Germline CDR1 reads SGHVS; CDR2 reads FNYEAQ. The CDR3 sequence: CASSPSPQGNSGNTIYF. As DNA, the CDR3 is TGTGCCAGCAGCCCGAGCCCTCAGGGGAACTCTGGAAACACCATATATTTT.

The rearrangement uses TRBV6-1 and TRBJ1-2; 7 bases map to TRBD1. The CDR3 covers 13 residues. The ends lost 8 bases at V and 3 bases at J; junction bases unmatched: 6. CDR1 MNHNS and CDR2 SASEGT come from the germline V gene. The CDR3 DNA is TGTGCCAGCTCTGAGACAGGGTACTATGGCTACACCTTC. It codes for CASSETGYYGYTF.

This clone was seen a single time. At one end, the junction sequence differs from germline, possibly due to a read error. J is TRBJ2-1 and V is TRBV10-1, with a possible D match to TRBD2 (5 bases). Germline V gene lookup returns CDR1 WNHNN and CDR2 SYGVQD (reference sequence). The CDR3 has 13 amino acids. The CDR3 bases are TGCGCCAGCAGACTAGGTACCTACAGTGAGCAGTTCTTC. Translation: CASRLGTYSEQFF.

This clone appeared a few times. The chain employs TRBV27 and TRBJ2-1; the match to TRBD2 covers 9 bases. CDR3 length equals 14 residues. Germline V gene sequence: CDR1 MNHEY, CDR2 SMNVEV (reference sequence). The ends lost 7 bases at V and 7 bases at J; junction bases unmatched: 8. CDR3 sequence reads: CASTISGSGNEQFF. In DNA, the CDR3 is TGTGCCAGCACCATTAGCGGGAGTGGAAATGAGCAGTTCTTC.

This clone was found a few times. The CDR3, as DNA: TGTGCCAGCAGCCAAGGGGATGCTAGCGGGAACCTAGCCAAAAACATTCAGTACTTC. It encodes CASSQGDASGNLAKNIQYF. The chain uses TRBV7-9 and TRBJ2-4; 9 bases agree with TRBD2. The CDR3 runs 19 residues. V gave up 5 bases and J gave up 0 bases; unmatched junction bases: 14. Germline CDR1 and CDR2: SEHNR and FQNEAQ (reference sequence). The full variable domain, with the rest looked up from reference TRBV7-9 and TRBJ2-4, is DTGVSQNPRHKITKRGQNVTFRCDPISEHNRLYWYRQTLGQGPEFLTYFQNEAQLEKSRLLSDRFSAERPKGSFSTLEIQRTEQGDSAMYLCASSQGDASGNLAKNIQYFGAGTRLSVL.

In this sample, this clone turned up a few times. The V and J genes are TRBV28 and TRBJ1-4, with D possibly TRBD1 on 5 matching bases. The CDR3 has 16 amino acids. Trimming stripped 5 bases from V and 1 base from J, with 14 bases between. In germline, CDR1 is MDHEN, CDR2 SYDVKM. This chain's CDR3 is CASSPQWGVTNEKLFF. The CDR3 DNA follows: TGTGCCAGCAGTCCCCAATGGGGGGTAACTAATGAAAAACTGTTTTTT.

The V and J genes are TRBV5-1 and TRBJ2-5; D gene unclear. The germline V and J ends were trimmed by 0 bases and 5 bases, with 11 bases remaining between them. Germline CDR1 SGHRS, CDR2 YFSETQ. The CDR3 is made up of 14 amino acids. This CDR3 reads CASSLGSIQETQYF. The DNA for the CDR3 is TGCGCCAGCAGCTTGGGAAGTATCCAGGAGACCCAGTACTTC.

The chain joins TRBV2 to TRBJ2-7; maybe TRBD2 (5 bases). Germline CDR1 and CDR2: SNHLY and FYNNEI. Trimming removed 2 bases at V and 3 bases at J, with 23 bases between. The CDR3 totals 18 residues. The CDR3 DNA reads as TGTGCCAGCAGTGAATCTACGTTAGGGCGGAGGAACAACTACGAGCAGTACTTC. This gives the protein CASSESTLGRRNNYEQYF.

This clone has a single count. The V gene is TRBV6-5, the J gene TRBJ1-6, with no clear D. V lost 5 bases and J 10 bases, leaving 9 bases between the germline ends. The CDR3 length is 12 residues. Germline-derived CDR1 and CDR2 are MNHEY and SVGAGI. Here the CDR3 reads CASSRLESPLHF. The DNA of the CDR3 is TGTGCCAGCAGTCGCCTTGAGTCACCCCTCCACTTT.

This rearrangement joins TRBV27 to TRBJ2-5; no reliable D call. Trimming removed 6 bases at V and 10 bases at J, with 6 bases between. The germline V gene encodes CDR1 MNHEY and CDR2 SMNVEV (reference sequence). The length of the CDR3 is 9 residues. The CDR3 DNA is TGTGCCAGCAGGTATAACCAGTACTTC. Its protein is CASRYNQYF.

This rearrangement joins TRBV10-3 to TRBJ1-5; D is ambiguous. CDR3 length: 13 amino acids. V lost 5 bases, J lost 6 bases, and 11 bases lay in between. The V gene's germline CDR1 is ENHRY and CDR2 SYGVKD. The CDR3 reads CAISQGSGQPQHF. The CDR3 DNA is TGTGCCATCAGTCAAGGTTCGGGTCAGCCCCAGCATTTT.